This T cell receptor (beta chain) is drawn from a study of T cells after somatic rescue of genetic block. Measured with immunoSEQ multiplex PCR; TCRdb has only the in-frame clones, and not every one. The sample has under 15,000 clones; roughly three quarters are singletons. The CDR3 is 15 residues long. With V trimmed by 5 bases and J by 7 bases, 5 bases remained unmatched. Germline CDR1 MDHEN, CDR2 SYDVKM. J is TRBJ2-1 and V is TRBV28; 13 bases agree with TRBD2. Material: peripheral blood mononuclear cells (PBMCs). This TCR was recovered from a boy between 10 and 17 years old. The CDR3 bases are TGTGCCAGCAGTCGGGGACTAGCGGGGAGGAATGAGCAGTTCTTC. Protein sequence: CASSRGLAGRNEQFF.